These 10 T cell receptor beta chains were all obtained from the same sample, sequenced in a study of radiotherapy plus CTLA-4 blockade in lung cancer. Assay: immunoSEQ multiplex PCR; the TCRdb copy retains only in-frame clones and omits some. Here the sample spans fewer than 150,000 clones, 75% to 80% being singletons. The sample here was peripheral blood, taken from a patient treated with radiotherapy plus ipilimumab. These receptors all come from a human donor with non-small cell lung cancer who had a partial response to radiotherapy plus ipilimumab.

The V call is TRBV6-1, the J call TRBJ2-2; TRBD2 might be the D (6 bases). V dropped 6 bases and J dropped 4 bases, with 9 bases sitting between them. Germline V gene data show CDR1 as MNHNS and CDR2 as SASEGT. This CDR3 is 13 amino acids long. CDR3 residues: CASRGTSTGELFF. CDR3 DNA: TGTGCCAGCAGGGGGACTTCCACCGGGGAGCTGTTTTTT.

This clone showed up just a few times. The chain carries TRBV10-3 and TRBJ1-2; TRBD1 agrees at 9 bases. The CDR3 has 13 residues. From germline, CDR1 is ENHRY and CDR2 SYGVKD. Trimming removed 2 bases from V and 5 bases from J; junction bases left unmatched: 0. The CDR3 region is CAISEDRGYGYTF. The CDR3 bases are TGTGCCATCAGTGAGGACAGGGGGTATGGCTACACCTTC.

The gene calls are TRBV6-6 and TRBJ1-2, with 7 bases lining up with TRBD1. This CDR3 comprises 14 residues. Germline V gene lookup returns CDR1 MNHNY and CDR2 SVGAGI (reference sequence). V trimming: 5 bases; J trimming: 2 bases; junction bases outside the gene matches: 5. The CDR3 region has the DNA TGTGCCAGCAGTGGACCGGGACAGAACTATGGCTACACCTTC. Amino acid sequence: CASSGPGQNYGYTF.

This chain links TRBV4-1 with TRBJ1-2; D is unclear. Germline V lookup: CDR1 MGHRA, CDR2 YSYEKL. The CDR3 runs 13 residues. Trimming stripped 11 bases from V and 0 bases from J, with 13 bases between. This CDR3 reads CASSIPTNYGYTF. DNA of the CDR3: TGCGCCTCAAGCATACCTACTAACTATGGCTACACCTTC.

The V gene is TRBV7-3, the J gene TRBJ2-3; D perhaps matches TRBD2 (6 bases). CDR3 size: 13 residues. V lost 5 bases to trimming and J lost 4 bases, with 10 bases between them. From germline, CDR1 is SGHTA and CDR2 FQGTGA. The CDR3 DNA reads TGTGCCAGCAGCACCTCTAGCGCAGATACGCAGTATTTT. This gives the protein CASSTSSADTQYF.

The chain carries TRBV6-4 and TRBJ2-3; 8 bases agree with TRBD2. CDR3 length equals 16 residues. Trimming removed 2 bases from V and 0 bases from J; junction bases left unmatched: 4. CDR1 and CDR2 from the germline V gene are MRHNA and SNTAGT. The CDR3 sequence: CASSDLGLASTDTQYF. The CDR3 bases are TGTGCCAGCAGTGACCTAGGACTAGCAAGCACAGATACGCAGTATTTT.

The chain is built from TRBV19 and TRBJ2-3; 7 bases align to TRBD2. Germline trimming cut 4 bases from V and 2 bases from J; bases unmatched to any gene: 12. The CDR3 spans 17 residues. The germline gives CDR1 LNHDA, CDR2 SQIVND (reference sequence). The DNA for the CDR3 is TGTGCCAGTAGTAAGTCCCCTGCCGGGAGGATCACAGATACGCAGTATTTT. Its protein product is CASSKSPAGRITDTQYF. Together with reference TRBV19 and TRBJ2-3, the CDR3 gives the full variable domain: DGGITQSPKYLFRKEGQNVTLSCEQNLNHDAMYWYRQDPGQGLRLIYYSQIVNDFQKGDIAEGYSVSREKKESFPLTVTSAQKNPTAFYLCASSKSPAGRITDTQYFGPGTRLTVL.

This clone has a single count. DNA of the CDR3: TGTGCCAGTAGCAAGAGGGACAAAAGACAGAGTAGCTACACCTTC. Translated: CASSKRDKRQSSYTF. This chain connects TRBV19 to TRBJ1-2; possible D gene TRBD1, 6 bases. The CDR3 contains 15 residues. The germline V gene has CDR1 LNHDA and CDR2 SQIVND (reference sequence). V was trimmed by 6 bases and J by 9 bases, leaving 23 bases between them.

The J gene is TRBJ2-4, the V gene TRBV27; weak D call: TRBD2 (5 bases). This CDR3 has 15 residues. Germline CDR1 reads MNHEY; CDR2 reads SMNVEV (reference sequence). V shed 5 bases and J shed 0 bases, with 11 bases lying between them. CDR3 DNA: TGTGCCAGCAGTCTAGCACCCATAGCCAAAAACATTCAGTACTTC. It is translated as CASSLAPIAKNIQYF.

The chain carries TRBV27 and TRBJ2-3; TRBD2 agrees at 16 bases. CDR3 length equals 21 residues. In germline, CDR1 is MNHEY, CDR2 SMNVEV (reference sequence). The V and J ends lost 2 bases and 0 bases, in that order; junction bases with no gene match: 11. This chain's CDR3 is CASSLLSGTSGRATSTDTQYF. CDR3 DNA sequence: TGTGCCAGCAGTTTACTCTCCGGGACTAGCGGGAGGGCAACTAGCACAGATACGCAGTATTTT.